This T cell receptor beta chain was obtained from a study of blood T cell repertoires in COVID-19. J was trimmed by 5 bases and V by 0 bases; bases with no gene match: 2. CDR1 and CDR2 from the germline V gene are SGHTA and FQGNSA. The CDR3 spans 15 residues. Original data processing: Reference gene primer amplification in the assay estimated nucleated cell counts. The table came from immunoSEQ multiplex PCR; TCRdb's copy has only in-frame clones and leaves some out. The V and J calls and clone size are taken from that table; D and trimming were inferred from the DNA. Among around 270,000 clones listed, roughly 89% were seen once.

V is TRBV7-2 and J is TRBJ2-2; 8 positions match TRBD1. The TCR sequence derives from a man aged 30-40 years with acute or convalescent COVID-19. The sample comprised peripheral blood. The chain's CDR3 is CASSLARGRTGELFF. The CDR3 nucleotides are TGTGCCAGCAGCTTAGCCAGGGGGCGAACCGGGGAGCTGTTTTTT. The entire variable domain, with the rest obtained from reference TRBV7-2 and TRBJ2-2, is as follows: GAGVSQSPSNKVTEKGKDVELRCDPISGHTALYWYRQSLGQGLEFLIYFQGNSAPDKSGLPSDRFSAERTGGSVSTLTIQRTQQEDSAVYLCASSLARGRTGELFFGEGSRLTVL.